These T cell receptor beta chains were read from a single sample in a study of cytomegalovirus exposure and HLA in healthy donors. The repertoire was sequenced with immunoSEQ multiplex PCR; TCRdb's copy has only in-frame clones and lacks some. The sample includes 180,000 or so clones, around 80% of them seen just once. Sequenced material: PBMCs. The receptors shown here come from a woman in her thirties or forties in good health and CMV-seropositive. CDR3s include the opening cysteine and the closing phenylalanine or tryptophan. D genes are given only for firm matches. The size field is filled for only some rows; it gives once, few, many or a size class.

d_call clone_size j_call v_call cdr3_nt cdr3_aa
NA once TRBJ1-5 TRBV6-5 TGTGCCAGCAGTGAACGACAGAGCAATCAGCCCCAGCATTTT CASSERQSNQPQHF
NA NA TRBJ2-5 TRBV5-4 TGTGCCAGCAGCTGGGAGCGTTTTGGCCAAGAGACCCAGTACTTC CASSWERFGQETQYF
TRBD2 NA TRBJ2-7 TRBV28 TGTGCCAGCAGGACCGCAATAGCGGGAGCCTACGAGCAGTACTTC CASRTAIAGAYEQYF
TRBD1 NA TRBJ2-2 TRBV5-1 TGCGCCAGCAGCTTTTCCGGGACAGGGCGGACCGGGGAGCTGTTTTTT CASSFSGTGRTGELFF
TRBD1 NA TRBJ1-1 TRBV30 TGTGCCTGGAAGCGGAGACAGGGAGCTCGGAACACTGAAGCTTTCTTT CAWKRRQGARNTEAFF
TRBD2 NA TRBJ2-7 TRBV28 TGTGCCAGCAGTCCAACAGGGACTAGCGGAAGAAGGTACGAGCAGTACTTC CASSPTGTSGRRYEQYF
TRBD2 NA TRBJ2-7 TRBV5-1 TGCGCCAGCAGCTTGCAGCGGGGTCCCTACGAGCAGTACTTC CASSLQRGPYEQYF
NA NA TRBJ2-2 TRBV19 TGTGCCAGTAGTATAGCGGGAGCGGGCACCGGGGAGCTGTTTTTT CASSIAGAGTGELFF
NA NA TRBJ1-5 TRBV6-4 TGTGCCAGCAGTGAGACAGCAATCAATCAGCCCCAGCATTTT CASSETAINQPQHF
TRBD2 NA TRBJ2-1 TRBV11-3 TGTGCCAGCAGCTTGGCGGGAGTAGTAGGTGAGCAGTTCTTC CASSLAGVVGEQFF
NA once TRBJ1-5 TRBV27 TGTGCCAGCAGAGGGATAGGGGACTTTTCTCAGCCCCAGCATTTT CASRGIGDFSQPQHF
NA NA TRBJ1-6 TRBV11-2 TGTGCCAGCAGCGAGAGACAGGAGAATTCACCCCTCCACTTT CASSERQENSPLHF
TRBD1 once TRBJ2-2 TRBV7-3 TGTGCCAGCAGCCCCTGGAGGGACAGGGGTACCGGGGAGCTGTTTTTT CASSPWRDRGTGELFF
NA NA TRBJ1-4 TRBV11-2 TGTGCCAGCAGCCCCCTGGGGGGGCCGCAAGGAAAACTGTTTTTT CASSPLGGPQGKLFF
NA few TRBJ1-2 TRBV19 TGTGCCAGTAGTAGCGATGGACAGCCTATTAACTATGGCTACACCTTC CASSSDGQPINYGYTF
TRBD1 NA TRBJ2-2 TRBV7-8 TGTGCCAGCAGCCTATTCCGGGACAGGGCTGGTGGCGGGGAGCTGTTTTTT CASSLFRDRAGGGELFF
TRBD1 once TRBJ2-7 TRBV28 TGTGCCAGCAGTGCTTACAGGGGTCCCACCTACGAGCAGTACTTC CASSAYRGPTYEQYF
NA few TRBJ1-5 TRBV27 TGTGCCAGCATCCAAAGGCGGCAGGGGAGATATAGCAATCAGCCCCAGCATTTT CASIQRRQGRYSNQPQHF
TRBD2 NA TRBJ2-1 TRBV30 TGTGCCTGGAGCGGCCGTCCTAAGCGGGAGGGCTTTGAGCAGTTCTTC CAWSGRPKREGFEQFF
NA NA TRBJ1-4 TRBV6-1 TGTGCCAGCAGTGAAAGGTGGAGGGATGAAAAACTGTTTTTT CASSERWRDEKLFF
TRBD1 NA TRBJ2-1 TRBV13 TGTGCCAGCAGCCTCACCGGGACAGGGGTAGATGAGCAGTTCTTC CASSLTGTGVDEQFF
TRBD1 NA TRBJ1-5 TRBV30 TGTGCCTGGCGGACAGGGGGCAATCAGCCCCAGCATTTT CAWRTGGNQPQHF
TRBD1 NA TRBJ2-7 TRBV5-1 TGCGCCAGCAGCACAGGACAGGGGAGCCACGAGCAGTACTTC CASSTGQGSHEQYF
NA NA TRBJ1-4 TRBV9 TGTGCCAGCAGCGTATTCGGGGGGGCCGGTGAAAAACTGTTTTTT CASSVFGGAGEKLFF
NA NA TRBJ2-7 TRBV7-3 TGTGCCAGCAGCTTAAGCCCGACCGGAGCACCCTACGAGCAGTACTTC CASSLSPTGAPYEQYF
TRBD2 NA TRBJ2-1 TRBV7-2 TGTGCCAGCAGCTTACCGACTAGCGGGAGAAGCGCTGAGCAGTTCTTC CASSLPTSGRSAEQFF
TRBD2 NA TRBJ2-7 TRBV7-8 TGTGCCAGCAGCTTAATAACTACTAGCGGGAGAAACGAGCAGTACTTC CASSLITTSGRNEQYF
NA NA TRBJ2-3 TRBV7-9 TGTGCCAGCAGCTCGTACCGGGACACCTCCGGGTCCGATACGCAGTATTTT CASSSYRDTSGSDTQYF
TRBD1 NA TRBJ2-7 TRBV29-1 TGCAGCGTTGTGGGGACAGGGGCAGGCGAGCAGTACTTC CSVVGTGAGEQYF
NA few TRBJ1-1 TRBV5-4 TGTGCCAGCAGTCCGGGAGGGAGAGATACTGAAGCTTTCTTT CASSPGGRDTEAFF
TRBD2 once TRBJ2-7 TRBV28 TGTGCCAGCAGACCCCTAGCGGGTCGCTCCTACGAGCAGTACTTC CASRPLAGRSYEQYF
NA NA TRBJ2-2 TRBV5-1 TGCGCCAGCAGCGCGCACTGGGGGGAAGCCGGGGAGCTGTTTTTT CASSAHWGEAGELFF
TRBD1 NA TRBJ2-7 TRBV7-2 TGTGCCGCCAGACGGACAGGGGGATACGAGCAGTACTTC CAARRTGGYEQYF
TRBD1 NA TRBJ2-1 TRBV7-9 TGTGCCAGCAGCGCATTGTGGACAGGGAGTATCAATGAGCAGTTCTTC CASSALWTGSINEQFF
TRBD1 NA TRBJ1-4 TRBV11-2 TGTGCCAGCAGCCGAAATAGGGGGCGCGAAAAACTGTTTTTT CASSRNRGREKLFF
TRBD1 NA TRBJ2-7 TRBV13 TGTGCCAGCAGTTCCTTCGGGACAGGGGAAGCGCGCGAGCAGTACTTC CASSSFGTGEAREQYF
TRBD1 NA TRBJ1-1 TRBV7-2 TGTGCCAGCAGAAAGAATACCGGGACAGGGGGCCTAAGGACTGAAGCTTTCTTT CASRKNTGTGGLRTEAFF
NA NA TRBJ2-7 TRBV4-2 TGTGCCAGCAGCCAAGATCATGGGCGGGCGGGGGAGCAGTACTTC CASSQDHGRAGEQYF
NA NA TRBJ2-3 TRBV5-1 TGCGCCAGCAGCTTTATTGCGCCCCTCCCCGCAGATACGCAGTATTTT CASSFIAPLPADTQYF
TRBD1 few TRBJ1-5 TRBV19 TGTGCCAGCCGAGCCGGGACAGAATGGCATCAGCCCCAGCATTTT CASRAGTEWHQPQHF
NA NA TRBJ1-2 TRBV6-1 TGTGCCAGCCGGACCATAACAGGATCCGGCTACACCTTC CASRTITGSGYTF
TRBD1 NA TRBJ1-5 TRBV28 TGTGCCAGCAGTTTTTTGGGACAGGGGCCCGATCAGCCCCAGCATTTT CASSFLGQGPDQPQHF
NA few TRBJ2-1 TRBV28 TGTGCCAGCAGCACCAGCGGGTCGCAGTTCTTC CASSTSGSQFF
TRBD1 few TRBJ2-5 TRBV5-1 TGCGCCAGCAGCTTGGTGGGACAGAGCTCGTTTGGGACCCAGTACTTC CASSLVGQSSFGTQYF
NA NA TRBJ2-5 TRBV28 TGTGCCAGCAGTTTTTGGCAGGGGTCGGAGACCCAGTACTTC CASSFWQGSETQYF
TRBD2 NA TRBJ2-1 TRBV5-1 TGCGCCAGCAGCCAAAGACTAGCGGGAGACGAGAATGAGCAGTTCTTC CASSQRLAGDENEQFF
NA NA TRBJ1-4 TRBV18 TGTGCCAGCTCACCAACCTTGACAGGCCTAACTAATGAAAAACTGTTTTTT CASSPTLTGLTNEKLFF
TRBD1 NA TRBJ2-7 TRBV28 TGTGCCAGCAGTTTTAACCGACAGGGGTACGAGCAGTACTTC CASSFNRQGYEQYF
NA NA TRBJ2-5 TRBV6-1 TGTGCCAGCAGTGAAGGAAGGGTCCGGGGGGAGACCCAGTACTTC CASSEGRVRGETQYF
NA NA TRBJ1-1 TRBV11-1 TGTGCCAGCAGCTTAGCGTCCGGGGGTACTGAAGCTTTCTTT CASSLASGGTEAFF
TRBD1 NA TRBJ2-1 TRBV11-1 TGTGCCAGCAGCTTACGTCGGACAGGGGTTATCGATGAGCAGTTCTTC CASSLRRTGVIDEQFF
NA NA TRBJ2-6 TRBV14 TGTGCCAGCAGCCAAGGACAGCAACCGTACTCTGGGGCCAACGTCCTGACTTTC CASSQGQQPYSGANVLTF
NA NA TRBJ1-2 TRBV2 TGTGCCAGCAGTGGCATCAGGGGTAACTATGGCTACACCTTC CASSGIRGNYGYTF
NA NA TRBJ1-1 TRBV4-2 TGTGCCAGCAGCCAAGATACGTTTCGAGGGCAGGGGCGTTACACTGAAGCTTTCTTT CASSQDTFRGQGRYTEAFF